This T cell receptor (beta chain) derives from a study of blood T cell repertoires in COVID-19. Across the study: There were acute and convalescent COVID-19 samples, and they came from the United States, Italy and Spain.

Original processing notes: How many nucleated cells were present was estimated from reference gene primer amplification. Using immunoSEQ multiplex PCR, the repertoire was profiled, and TCRdb retains in-frame clones only, with some absent. The V and J calls and clone size are taken from that table; D and trimming were inferred from the DNA. The sample holds approximately 210,000 clones, about four fifths seen once. Germline loops: CDR1 SGHDT, CDR2 YYEEEE. CDR3 length: 14 residues. V dropped 1 base and J dropped 0 bases, with 7 bases sitting between them. The sequencing input was peripheral blood. The rearrangement links TRBV5-6 to TRBJ1-2; TRBD1 might be the D (5 bases). This TCR was sampled from an elderly woman with acute or convalescent COVID-19. DNA for the CDR3: TGTGCCAGCAGCTTGACGACAGCTAACTATGGCTACACCTTC. It yields the protein CASSLTTANYGYTF. Full variable domain (remainder filled in from reference TRBV5-6 and TRBJ1-2): DAGVTQSPTHLIKTRGQQVTLRCSPKSGHDTVSWYQQALGQGPQFIFQYYEEEERQRGNFPDRFSGHQFPNYSSELNVNALLLGDSALYLCASSLTTANYGYTFGSGTRLTVV.